The next 20 T cell receptor beta chains were all read from a single sample in a study of blood T cells in healthy people across ages. Sample-barcoded 5' priming and a J-beta primer mix drove a second PCR of about 7 to 11 cycles. A single record per CDR3 protein comes from TCRdb applying MiXCR to the 5' RACE reads. The table lists some 1.7 million distinct CDR3 sequences, 28% of them singletons. Sequenced material: blood. These receptors all come from a woman aged 25 to 39 in good health.

CDR3 amino acids: CASSSPELNSPLHF. CDR3 nucleotides: TGTGCCAGCAGTTCCCCAGAATTAAATTCACCCCTCCACTTT. This chain joins TRBV6-6 and TRBJ1-6; D gene uncertain. V was pared by 4 bases and J by 7 bases, with 11 bases between. This CDR3 contains 14 residues. Germline V gene data show CDR1 as MNHNY and CDR2 as SVGAGI (reference sequence).

The table lists this clonotype with a count of one. The chain has TRBV12-3 or TRBV12-4 and TRBJ1-3; D gene unclear. This CDR3 is 12 amino acids long. The V and J ends lost 8 bases and 3 bases respectively, with 8 bases between them. This chain's CDR3 is CASETNGNTIYF. CDR3 nucleotide sequence: TGTGCCAGCGAGACAAATGGAAACACCATATATTTT.

The rearrangement links TRBV27 to TRBJ2-7; 7 positions match TRBD1. From germline, CDR1 is MNHEY and CDR2 SMNVEV (reference sequence). The CDR3 spans 14 residues. V trimming: 5 bases; J trimming: 6 bases; junction bases outside the gene matches: 10. The CDR3 nucleotides read TGTGCCAGCAGTCCTTATGACAGGGTCGGCGAGCAGTACTTC. Encoded protein: CASSPYDRVGEQYF.

Notes on this clonotype: Just one base apart from a much larger clone, this may be a read error. The V gene is TRBV29-1, the J gene TRBJ2-7, with 7 bases fitting TRBD1. Per the germline V gene, CDR1 is SQVTM and CDR2 is ANQGSEA. Losses at the gene ends were 6 bases for V and 7 bases for J; bases not matched to a gene: 15. The CDR3 extends over 14 amino acids. CDR3 in amino acids: CSVGRTGSYNEQYF. CDR3 in DNA: TGCAGCGTCGGTCGGACAGGATCCTACAATGAGCAGTACTTC.

This clonotype appeared a few times. The rearrangement uses TRBV7-9 and TRBJ2-1; a weak D match, TRBD2 (5 bases). CDR1 is SEHNR and CDR2 is FQNEAQ in the germline V gene (reference sequence). V was pared by 6 bases and J by 7 bases, with 19 bases between. The CDR3 has 15 residues. CDR3 sequence reads: CASSQRRPSGNEQFF. CDR3 in DNA: TGTGCCAGCAGTCAGCGGAGGCCTAGTGGGAATGAGCAGTTCTTC.

For this clonotype: This clone may be a read error of a much larger clone one base away. The chain employs TRBV20-1 and TRBJ2-7, with 8 nucleotides matching TRBD2. This CDR3 has 14 residues. In germline, CDR1 is DFQATT, CDR2 SNEGSKA (reference sequence). V dropped 3 bases and J dropped 1; count of bases not matched to a gene: 5. CDR3 sequence (DNA): TGCAGTGCTAGTATTAGCGGGAAATCCTACGAGCAGTACTTC. It is translated as CSASISGKSYEQYF.

This clonotype showed up just a few times. The chain uses TRBV30 and TRBJ1-1; D is undetermined. The CDR3 is 12 amino acids. Germline loops: CDR1 GTSNPN, CDR2 SVGIG (reference sequence). Trimming stripped 4 bases from V and 0 bases from J, with 6 bases between. CDR3 nucleotide sequence: TGTGCCTGGAACCGGGTGAACACTGAAGCTTTCTTT. This translates into CAWNRVNTEAFF.

The chain combines TRBV21-1 with TRBJ2-7; TRBD1 is the table's D call, not checked against the DNA. TRBV21-1 counts as a pseudogene. The CDR3 has 16 residues. The CDR3 region has the DNA TGTGCCAGCAGCAAGCCCCGGGACAGGGGGATCCACGAGCAGTACTTC. Residues: CASSKPRDRGIHEQYF.

The CDR3 DNA reads TGTGCCAGCAGCCGGGGTGGGGGGCAGTTCTTC. Encoded protein: CASSRGGGQFF. The chain couples TRBV2 to TRBJ2-1; D is possibly TRBD1 or TRBD2 (5 bases each). The germline V gene has CDR1 SNHLY and CDR2 FYNNEI. The CDR3 consists of 11 residues. V gave up 6 bases and J gave up 12 bases, with 12 bases separating them.

V is TRBV29-1 and J is TRBJ1-4; no clear D gene. Per the germline V gene, CDR1 is SQVTM and CDR2 is ANQGSEA. This CDR3 has 12 amino acids. With 2 bases removed from V and 14 bases from J, the gap between germline ends came to 15 bases. In DNA form, the CDR3 reads TGCAGCGTTGAAAAGCTATCGGTTAGGCTGTTTTTT. This codes for CSVEKLSVRLFF. The entire variable domain, with the rest obtained from reference TRBV29-1 and TRBJ1-4, is as follows: SAVISQKPSRDICQRGTSLTIQCQVDSQVTMMFWYRQQPGQSLTLIATANQGSEATYESGFVIDKFPISRPNLTFSTLTVSNMSPEDSSIYLCSVEKLSVRLFFGSGTQLSVL.

The V call is TRBV25-1, the J call TRBJ2-1; 7 bases are shared with TRBD1. V lost 4 bases and J lost 8; bases outside the gene matches: 8. The CDR3 has 14 residues. The germline V gene has CDR1 MGHDK and CDR2 SYGVNS. Here the CDR3 reads CASSVNYRGDEQFF. The CDR3 DNA follows: TGTGCCAGCAGTGTAAATTACAGGGGCGATGAGCAGTTCTTC.

As to this clonotype: Mismatch with germline at one junction end may stem from a read error. The chain combines TRBV7-2 with TRBJ2-1; 9 bases match TRBD1. The CDR3 loop spans 15 amino acids. Germline assignment: CDR1 SGHTA and CDR2 FQGNSA. CDR3 in amino acids: CARRGDRASYNEQFF. In DNA, the CDR3 is TGTGCCCGCAGAGGGGACAGGGCCTCCTACAATGAGCAGTTCTTC.

The chain has TRBV15 and TRBJ2-5; D may be TRBD2 (6 bases). The germline V gene has CDR1 LNHNV and CDR2 YYDKDF (reference sequence). The CDR3 has 14 amino acids. With 4 bases removed from V and 4 bases from J, the gap between germline ends came to 13 bases. CDR3 loop: CATSTGEVGETQYF. The CDR3 DNA follows: TGTGCCACCAGCACGGGGGAGGTTGGAGAGACCCAGTACTTC.

The CDR3 loop reads CSVSKTSRTDTQYF. For the CDR3, the DNA is TGCAGCGTCTCAAAGACTAGCCGCACAGATACGCAGTATTTT. This chain links TRBV29-1 with TRBJ2-3, with 7 bases fitting TRBD2. The CDR3 covers 14 residues. Trimming at V came to 6 bases and at J to 1 base, leaving 7 bases not matched to a gene. CDR1 SQVTM and CDR2 ANQGSEA come from the germline V gene.

This clonotype was detected many times. V is TRBV20-1 and J is TRBJ2-3; the D is unclear. Germline-derived CDR1 and CDR2 are DFQATT and SNEGSKA (reference sequence). The CDR3 consists of 12 residues. V lost 6 bases and J lost 0, with 7 bases in between. Here the CDR3 reads CSAPQSTDTQYF. The CDR3 nucleotides are TGCAGTGCGCCACAGAGCACAGATACGCAGTATTTT.

This clonotype was seen a handful of times. V gene TRBV28 combines with J gene TRBJ2-4; D is possibly TRBD1 (6 bases). Trimming took off 4 bases at V and 13 bases at J, with 14 bases between the two ends. CDR1 and CDR2 from the germline V gene are MDHEN and SYDVKM. The length of the CDR3 is 12 residues. This chain's CDR3 is CASSSQQGPQYF. CDR3 nucleotides: TGTGCCAGCAGTTCCCAACAGGGTCCCCAGTACTTC.

The rearrangement uses TRBV7-6 and TRBJ2-7; 8 bases line up with TRBD1. V lost 6 bases to trimming and J lost 6 bases; unmatched junction nucleotides: 4. The CDR3 consists of 12 residues. Per the germline V gene, CDR1 is SGHVS and CDR2 is FNYEAQ. The CDR3 reads CASRDRGLEQYF. The CDR3 bases are TGTGCCAGCAGAGACAGGGGCCTCGAGCAGTACTTC.

The chain carries TRBV11-2 and TRBJ1-1; a weak D match, TRBD1 (5 bases). The ends were cut back, 7 bases at V and 3 bases at J, with 18 bases in the middle. The germline V gene has CDR1 SGHAT and CDR2 FQNNGV. The CDR3 sequence is 15 residues long. In DNA, the CDR3 is TGTGCCAGCACCCCACGGGGCAGAATCTACACTGAAGCTTTCTTT. Amino acids: CASTPRGRIYTEAFF.

This clonotype was counted many times. The gene calls are TRBV29-1 and TRBJ1-1, with D uncertain. The CDR3 is 13 amino acids. Trimming stripped 4 bases from V and 0 bases from J, with 9 bases between. The germline V gene has CDR1 SQVTM and CDR2 ANQGSEA. CDR3: CSVVVQMNTEAFF. CDR3 in DNA: TGCAGCGTTGTAGTACAGATGAACACTGAAGCTTTCTTT. Full variable domain (remainder filled in from reference TRBV29-1 and TRBJ1-1): SAVISQKPSRDICQRGTSLTIQCQVDSQVTMMFWYRQQPGQSLTLIATANQGSEATYESGFVIDKFPISRPNLTFSTLTVSNMSPEDSSIYLCSVVVQMNTEAFFGQGTRLTVV.

On this clonotype itself: Sequence at one end of the junction differs from germline and may be a read error. The gene calls are TRBV7-9 and TRBJ2-5; a weak D match, TRBD1 (6 bases). Germline-derived CDR1 and CDR2 are SEHNR and FQNEAQ (reference sequence). CDR3 length equals 14 residues. This CDR3 is CTSSAQGQEETQYF. In DNA, the CDR3 is TGTACCAGCAGCGCCCAGGGACAAGAAGAGACCCAGTACTTC.